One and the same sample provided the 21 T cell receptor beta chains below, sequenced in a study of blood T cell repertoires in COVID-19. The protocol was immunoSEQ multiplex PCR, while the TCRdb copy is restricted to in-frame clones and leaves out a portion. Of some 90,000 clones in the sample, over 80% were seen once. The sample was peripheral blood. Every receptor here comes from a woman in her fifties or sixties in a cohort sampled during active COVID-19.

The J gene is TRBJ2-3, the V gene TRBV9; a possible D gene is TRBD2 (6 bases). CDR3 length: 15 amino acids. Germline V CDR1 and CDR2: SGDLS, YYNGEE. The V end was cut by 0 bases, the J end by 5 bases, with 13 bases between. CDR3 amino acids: CASSVASGVVDTQYF. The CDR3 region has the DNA TGTGCCAGCAGCGTAGCGTCGGGAGTTGTAGATACGCAGTATTTT.

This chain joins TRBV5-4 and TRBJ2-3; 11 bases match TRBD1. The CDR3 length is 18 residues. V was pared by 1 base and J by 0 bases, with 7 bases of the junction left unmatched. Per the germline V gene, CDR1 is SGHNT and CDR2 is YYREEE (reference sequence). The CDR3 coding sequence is TGTGCCAGCAGCTTGAAGGGACAGGGGGGAACTAGCACAGATACGCAGTATTTT. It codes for CASSLKGQGGTSTDTQYF.

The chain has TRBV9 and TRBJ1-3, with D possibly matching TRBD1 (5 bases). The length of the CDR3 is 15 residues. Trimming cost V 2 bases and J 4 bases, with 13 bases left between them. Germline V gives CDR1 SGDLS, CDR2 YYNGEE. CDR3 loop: CASSVTGATGNTIYF. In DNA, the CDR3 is TGTGCCAGCAGCGTCACAGGAGCGACGGGAAACACCATATATTTT. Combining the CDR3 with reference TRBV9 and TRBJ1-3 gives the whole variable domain DSGVTQTPKHLITATGQRVTLRCSPRSGDLSVYWYQQSLDQGLQFLIQYYNGEERAKGNILERFSAQQFPDLHSELNLSSLELGDSALYFCASSVTGATGNTIYFGEGSWLTVV.

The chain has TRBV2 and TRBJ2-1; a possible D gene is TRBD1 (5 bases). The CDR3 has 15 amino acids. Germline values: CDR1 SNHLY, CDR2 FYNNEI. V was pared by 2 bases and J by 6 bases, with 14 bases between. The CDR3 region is CASSEQGGQGNEQFF. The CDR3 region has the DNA TGTGCCAGCAGTGAACAGGGTGGTCAAGGCAATGAGCAGTTCTTC.

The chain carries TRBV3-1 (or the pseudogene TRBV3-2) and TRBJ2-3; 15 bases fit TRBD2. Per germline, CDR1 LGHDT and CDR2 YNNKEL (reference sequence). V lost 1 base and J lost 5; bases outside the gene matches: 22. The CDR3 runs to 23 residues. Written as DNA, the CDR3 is TGTGCCAGCAGCCAAGTTGGCCCCCGGGGTGAGGGACTAGCGGGGGGAGAAAGAGATACGCAGTATTTT. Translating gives CASSQVGPRGEGLAGGERDTQYF.

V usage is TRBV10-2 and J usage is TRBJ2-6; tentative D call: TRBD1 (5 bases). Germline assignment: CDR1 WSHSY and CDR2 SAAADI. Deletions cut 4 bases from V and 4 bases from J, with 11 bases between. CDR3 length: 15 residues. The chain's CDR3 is CASSAQGAGANVLTF. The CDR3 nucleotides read TGCGCCAGCAGTGCCCAGGGTGCGGGGGCCAACGTCCTGACTTTC.

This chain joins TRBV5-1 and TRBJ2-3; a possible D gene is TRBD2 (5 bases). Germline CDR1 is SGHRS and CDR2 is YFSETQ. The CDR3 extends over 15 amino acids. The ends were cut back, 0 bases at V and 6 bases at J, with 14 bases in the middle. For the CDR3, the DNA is TGCGCCAGCAGCTTGGACAGATCGGACTTGGATACGCAGTATTTT. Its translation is CASSLDRSDLDTQYF.

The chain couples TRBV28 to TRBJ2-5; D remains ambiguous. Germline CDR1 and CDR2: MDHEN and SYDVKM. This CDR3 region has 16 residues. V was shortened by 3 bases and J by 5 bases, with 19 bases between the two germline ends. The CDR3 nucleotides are TGTGCCAGCAGTTTGGGCCTTGGCCAGAGCTTCGAGACCCAGTACTTC. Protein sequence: CASSLGLGQSFETQYF.

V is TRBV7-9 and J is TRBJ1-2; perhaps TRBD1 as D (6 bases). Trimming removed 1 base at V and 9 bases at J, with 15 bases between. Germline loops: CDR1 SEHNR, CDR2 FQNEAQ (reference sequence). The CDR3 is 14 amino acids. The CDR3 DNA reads TGTGCCAGCAGCTTAGGGGGACACGAGGTTAGCTACACCTTC. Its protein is CASSLGGHEVSYTF.

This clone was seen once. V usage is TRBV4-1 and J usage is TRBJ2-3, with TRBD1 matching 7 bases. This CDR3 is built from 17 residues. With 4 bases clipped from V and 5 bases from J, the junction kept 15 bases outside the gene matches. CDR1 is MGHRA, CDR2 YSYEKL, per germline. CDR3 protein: CASSRYPTGDGRDTQYF. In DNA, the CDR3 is TGCGCCAGCAGCCGTTACCCCACAGGGGACGGCAGAGATACGCAGTATTTT.

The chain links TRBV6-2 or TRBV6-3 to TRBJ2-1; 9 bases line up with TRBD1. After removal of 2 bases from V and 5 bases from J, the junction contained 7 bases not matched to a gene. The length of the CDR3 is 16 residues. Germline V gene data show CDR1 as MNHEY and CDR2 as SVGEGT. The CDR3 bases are TGTGCCAGCAGTTACACCGGGACAGGGATGAACAATGAGCAGTTCTTC. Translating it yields CASSYTGTGMNNEQFF.

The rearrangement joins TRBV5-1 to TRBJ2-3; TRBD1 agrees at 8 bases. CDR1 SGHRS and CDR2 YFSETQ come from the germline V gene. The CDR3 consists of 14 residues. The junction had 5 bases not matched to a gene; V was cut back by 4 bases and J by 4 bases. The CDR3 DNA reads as TGCGCCAGCAGCACGGACAGGGAGGCAGATACGCAGTATTTT. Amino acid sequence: CASSTDREADTQYF.

Here the CDR3 DNA reads TGCGCCAGCAGTGGGAACAGGGGGCGAGCCACTGAAGCTTTCTTT. Translation gives CASSGNRGRATEAFF. This chain connects TRBV10-1 to TRBJ1-1; 9 nucleotides match TRBD1. Germline values: CDR1 WNHNN, CDR2 SYGVQD (reference sequence). The CDR3 is 15 residues long. After removal of 4 bases from V and 4 bases from J, the junction contained 7 bases not matched to a gene.

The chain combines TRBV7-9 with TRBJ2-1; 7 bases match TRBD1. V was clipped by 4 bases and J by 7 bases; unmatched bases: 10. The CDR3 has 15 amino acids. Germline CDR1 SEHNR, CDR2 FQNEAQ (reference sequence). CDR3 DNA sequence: TGTGCCAGCAGCTCGATTTGGGACAGTGAAAATGAGCAGTTCTTC. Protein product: CASSSIWDSENEQFF.

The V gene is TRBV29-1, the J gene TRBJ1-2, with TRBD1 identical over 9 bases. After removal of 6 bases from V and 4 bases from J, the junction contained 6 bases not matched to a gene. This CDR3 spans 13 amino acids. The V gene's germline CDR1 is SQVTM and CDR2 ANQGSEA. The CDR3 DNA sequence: TGCAGCGTCGGGACAGGGACCCTCTATGGCTACACCTTC. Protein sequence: CSVGTGTLYGYTF. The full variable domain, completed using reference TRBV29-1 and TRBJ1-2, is SAVISQKPSRDICQRGTSLTIQCQVDSQVTMMFWYRQQPGQSLTLIATANQGSEATYESGFVIDKFPISRPNLTFSTLTVSNMSPEDSSIYLCSVGTGTLYGYTFGSGTRLTVV.

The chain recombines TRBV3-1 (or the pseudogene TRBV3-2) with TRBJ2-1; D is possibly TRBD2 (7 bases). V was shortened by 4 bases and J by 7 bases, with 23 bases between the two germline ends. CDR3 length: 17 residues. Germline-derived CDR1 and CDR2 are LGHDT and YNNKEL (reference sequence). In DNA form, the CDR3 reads TGTGCCAGCAGCCCCTCTTTAGGGGGGGGGCGTCGGAATGAGCAGTTCTTC. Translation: CASSPSLGGGRRNEQFF.

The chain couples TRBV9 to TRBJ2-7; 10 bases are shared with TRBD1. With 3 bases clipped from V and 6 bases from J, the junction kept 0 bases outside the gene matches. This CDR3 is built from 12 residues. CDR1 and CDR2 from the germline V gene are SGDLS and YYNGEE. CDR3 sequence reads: CASSGDRGEQYF. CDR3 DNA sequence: TGTGCCAGCAGCGGGGACAGGGGCGAGCAGTACTTC.

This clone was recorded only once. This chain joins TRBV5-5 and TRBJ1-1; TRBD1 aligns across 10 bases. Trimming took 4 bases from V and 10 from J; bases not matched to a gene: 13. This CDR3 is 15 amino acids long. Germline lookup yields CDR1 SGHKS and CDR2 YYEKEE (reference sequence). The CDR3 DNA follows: TGTGCCAGCAGCGTGGACAGGGGGGAGTTTGGTCGAGCTTTCTTT. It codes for CASSVDRGEFGRAFF.

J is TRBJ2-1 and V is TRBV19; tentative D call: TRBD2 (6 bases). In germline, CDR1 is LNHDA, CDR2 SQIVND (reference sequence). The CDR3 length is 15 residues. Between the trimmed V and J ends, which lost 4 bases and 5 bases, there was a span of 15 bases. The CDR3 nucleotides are TGTGCCAGTAGTACCCTCGGGGGTCGCGACAATGAGCAGTTCTTC. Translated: CASSTLGGRDNEQFF.

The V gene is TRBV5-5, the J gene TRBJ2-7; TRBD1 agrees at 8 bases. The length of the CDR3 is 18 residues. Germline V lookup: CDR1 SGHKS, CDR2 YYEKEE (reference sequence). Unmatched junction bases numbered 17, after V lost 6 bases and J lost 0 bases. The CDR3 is CASTPGGPFVTFSYEQYF. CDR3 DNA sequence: TGTGCCAGCACCCCAGGGGGCCCTTTTGTAACCTTCTCCTACGAGCAGTACTTC.

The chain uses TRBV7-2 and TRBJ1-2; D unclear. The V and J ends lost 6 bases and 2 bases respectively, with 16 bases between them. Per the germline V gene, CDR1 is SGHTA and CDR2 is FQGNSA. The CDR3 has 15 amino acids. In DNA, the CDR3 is TGTGCCAGCAGTCTCGTTACAACCCAGAACTATGGCTACACCTTC. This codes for CASSLVTTQNYGYTF. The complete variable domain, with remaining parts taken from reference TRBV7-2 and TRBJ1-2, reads GAGVSQSPSNKVTEKGKDVELRCDPISGHTALYWYRQSLGQGLEFLIYFQGNSAPDKSGLPSDRFSAERTGGSVSTLTIQRTQQEDSAVYLCASSLVTTQNYGYTFGSGTRLTVV.